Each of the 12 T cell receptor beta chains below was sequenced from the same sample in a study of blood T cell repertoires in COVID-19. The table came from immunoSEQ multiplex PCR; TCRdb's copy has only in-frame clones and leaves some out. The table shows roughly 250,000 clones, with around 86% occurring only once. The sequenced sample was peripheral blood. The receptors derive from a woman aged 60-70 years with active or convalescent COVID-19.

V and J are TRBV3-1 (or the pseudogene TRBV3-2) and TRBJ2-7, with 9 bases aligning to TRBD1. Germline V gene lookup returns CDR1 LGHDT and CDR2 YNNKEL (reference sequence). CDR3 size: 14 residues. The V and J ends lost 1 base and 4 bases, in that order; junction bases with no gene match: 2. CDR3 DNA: TGTGCCAGCAGCCAAGCACAGGGGGCTTACGAGCAGTACTTC. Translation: CASSQAQGAYEQYF.

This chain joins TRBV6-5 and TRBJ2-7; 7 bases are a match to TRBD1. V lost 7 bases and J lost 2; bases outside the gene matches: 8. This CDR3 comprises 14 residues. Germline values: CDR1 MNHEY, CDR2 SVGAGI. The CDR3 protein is CASTKTGTAYEQYF. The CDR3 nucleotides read TGTGCCAGCACCAAAACCGGGACAGCCTACGAGCAGTACTTC.

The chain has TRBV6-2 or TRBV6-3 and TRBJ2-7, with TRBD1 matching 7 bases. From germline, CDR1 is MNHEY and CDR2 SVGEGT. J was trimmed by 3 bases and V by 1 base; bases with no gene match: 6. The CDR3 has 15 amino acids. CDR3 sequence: CASSYFPGDSYEQYF. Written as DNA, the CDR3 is TGTGCCAGCAGTTACTTTCCTGGGGACAGCTACGAGCAGTACTTC.

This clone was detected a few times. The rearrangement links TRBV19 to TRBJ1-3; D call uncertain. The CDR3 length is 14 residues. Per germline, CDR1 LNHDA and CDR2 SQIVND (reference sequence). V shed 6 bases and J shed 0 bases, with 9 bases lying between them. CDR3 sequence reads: CASSDRSSGNTIYF. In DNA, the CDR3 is TGTGCCAGTAGCGACCGGAGCTCTGGAAACACCATATATTTT.

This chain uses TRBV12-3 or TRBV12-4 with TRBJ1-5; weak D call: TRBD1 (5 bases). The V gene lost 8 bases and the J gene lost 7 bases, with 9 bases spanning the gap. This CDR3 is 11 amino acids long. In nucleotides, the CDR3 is TGTGCCAGCGGGCAGGGCCAGCCCCAGCATTTT. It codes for CASGQGQPQHF.

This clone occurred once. Here the CDR3 reads CASSQVVQGTTDTQYF. The CDR3 DNA sequence: TGCGCCAGCAGCCAAGTTGTTCAGGGGACCACAGATACGCAGTATTTT. This rearrangement joins TRBV4-3 to TRBJ2-3; possibly TRBD1 for D (6 bases). V lost 1 base and J lost 2, with 13 bases in between. Germline V gives CDR1 LGHNA, CDR2 YSLEER. The CDR3 contains 16 residues.

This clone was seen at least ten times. The CDR3 region is CSVVLTGLEQYF. For the CDR3, the DNA is TGCAGCGTTGTACTTACAGGGCTAGAGCAGTACTTC. The V gene is TRBV29-1, the J gene TRBJ2-7; the D gene is possibly TRBD1 (6 bases). The length of the CDR3 is 12 residues. Germline CDR1 reads SQVTM; CDR2 reads ANQGSEA. V lost 4 bases and J lost 7, with 14 bases in between.

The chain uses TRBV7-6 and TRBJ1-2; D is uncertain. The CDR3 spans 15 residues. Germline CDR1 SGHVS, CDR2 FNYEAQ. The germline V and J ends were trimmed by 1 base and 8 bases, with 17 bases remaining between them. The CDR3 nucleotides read TGTGCCAGCAGCTTAGGCGGAAGGCACGCGCGGGGCTACACCTTC. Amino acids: CASSLGGRHARGYTF. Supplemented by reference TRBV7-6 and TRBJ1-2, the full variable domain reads GAGVSQSPRYKVTKRGQDVALRCDPISGHVSLYWYRQALGQGPEFLTYFNYEAQQDKSGLPNDRFSAERPEGSISTLTIQRTEQRDSAMYRCASSLGGRHARGYTFGSGTRLTVV.

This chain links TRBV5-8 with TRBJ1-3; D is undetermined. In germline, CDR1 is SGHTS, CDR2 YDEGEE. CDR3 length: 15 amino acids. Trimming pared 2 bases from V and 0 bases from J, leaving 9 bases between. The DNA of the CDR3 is TGTGCCAGCAGCTTCGATAGCATCTCTGGAAACACCATATATTTT. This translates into CASSFDSISGNTIYF.

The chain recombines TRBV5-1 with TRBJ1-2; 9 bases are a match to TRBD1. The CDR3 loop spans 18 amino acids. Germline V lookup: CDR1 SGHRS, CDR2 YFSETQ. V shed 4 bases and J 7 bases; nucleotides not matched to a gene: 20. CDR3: CASSRTGTGPFGGSGYTF. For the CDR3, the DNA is TGCGCCAGCAGCCGAACTGGGACAGGGCCTTTTGGGGGGTCTGGCTACACCTTC.

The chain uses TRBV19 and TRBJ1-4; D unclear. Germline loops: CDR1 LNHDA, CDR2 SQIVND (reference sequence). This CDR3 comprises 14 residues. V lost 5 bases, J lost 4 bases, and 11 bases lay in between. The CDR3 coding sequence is TGTGCCAGTAGTCGGAATCAGGATAATGAAAAACTGTTTTTT. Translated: CASSRNQDNEKLFF.

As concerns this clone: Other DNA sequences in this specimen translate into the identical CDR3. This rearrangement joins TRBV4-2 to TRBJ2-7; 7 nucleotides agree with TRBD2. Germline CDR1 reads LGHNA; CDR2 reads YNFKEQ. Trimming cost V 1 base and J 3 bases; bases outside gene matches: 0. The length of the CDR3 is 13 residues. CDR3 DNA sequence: TGTGCCAGCAGCCAAGGCGGGGGCTACGAGCAGTACTTC. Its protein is CASSQGGGYEQYF.